Below, 4 T cell receptor beta chains from the same sample are listed, as sequenced in a study of T cell responses to AZD1222 COVID-19 vaccine. Libraries were prepared by immunoSEQ multiplex PCR; TCRdb keeps only in-frame clonotypes and omits some of them. Among 100,000 to 150,000 clones, 70% to 90% were seen once, and the ten largest hold around 9.3%. This specimen consisted of peripheral blood, obtained on day 0 of AZD1222 vaccination. These receptors came from an adult in good health.

V usage is TRBV9 and J usage is TRBJ2-1; 9 bases fit TRBD2. In germline, CDR1 is SGDLS, CDR2 YYNGEE. V lost 2 bases and J lost 0; bases outside the gene matches: 6. The CDR3 has 17 residues. The CDR3 nucleotides are TGTGCCAGCAGCGTTGGGAGCGGGGGGAGCTCCTACAATGAGCAGTTCTTC. Translated, it gives CASSVGSGGSSYNEQFF.

This rearrangement joins TRBV11-2 to TRBJ2-5; D remains unclear. CDR1 and CDR2 from the germline V gene are SGHAT and FQNNGV. This CDR3 has 15 amino acids. Deletions cut 2 bases from V and 5 bases from J, with 15 bases between. CDR3 residues: CASSLRPPPGETQYF. The CDR3 nucleotides read TGTGCCAGCAGCTTAAGGCCCCCGCCTGGGGAGACCCAGTACTTC.

J is TRBJ1-1 and V is TRBV5-1; D is unresolved. V was trimmed by 0 bases and J by 5 bases, leaving 17 bases between them. Germline CDR1 reads SGHRS; CDR2 reads YFSETQ. The CDR3 is made up of 16 amino acids. CDR3: CASSLVSGFSGTEAFF. The CDR3 DNA follows: TGCGCCAGCAGCTTGGTATCCGGTTTTTCGGGGACTGAAGCTTTCTTT.

The chain joins TRBV30 to TRBJ2-3; the D gene is possibly TRBD1 (6 bases). This CDR3 has 13 amino acids. With 4 bases removed from V and 3 bases from J, the gap between germline ends came to 11 bases. CDR1 and CDR2 from the germline V gene are GTSNPN and SVGIG (reference sequence). Here the CDR3 DNA reads TGTGCCTGGACTACAGGGCTTACAGATACGCAGTATTTT. It yields the protein CAWTTGLTDTQYF.